These 3 T cell receptor beta chains came from one sample sequenced in a study of blood T cells in healthy people across ages. Primed by a sample-barcoded 5' primer and a J-beta primer mix, a second PCR proceeded for about 6 to 12 cycles. Each CDR3 protein is one row after TCRdb ran MiXCR on the 5' RACE reads. The sample contains about 1.4 million distinct CDR3 sequences, approximately 59% of which appear only once. Sequencing was performed on blood. These receptor sequences come from a man aged 18 to 35 in good health.

The rearrangement uses TRBV6-6 and TRBJ1-2; D possibly corresponds to TRBD1 (5 bases). CDR3 length: 13 amino acids. V was pared by 5 bases and J by 4 bases, with 11 bases between. The germline V gene has CDR1 MNHNY and CDR2 SVGAGI (reference sequence). CDR3 residues: CASSARTSYGYTF. CDR3 nucleotide sequence: TGTGCCAGCAGTGCGCGGACATCCTATGGCTACACCTTC.

J is TRBJ2-3 and V is TRBV24-1; D remains ambiguous. Germline values: CDR1 KGHDR, CDR2 SFDVKD. Trimming removed 6 bases at V and 2 bases at J, with 5 bases between. The CDR3 extends over 12 amino acids. CDR3 residues: CATSFPTDTQYF. Here the CDR3 DNA reads TGTGCCACCAGTTTTCCCACAGATACGCAGTATTTT.

The genes are TRBV27 and TRBJ2-1; TRBD2 matches 12 bases. The CDR3 loop spans 15 amino acids. Germline CDR1 and CDR2: MNHEY and SMNVEV (reference sequence). The trim removed 5 bases at V and 8 bases at J, leaving 7 bases unmatched. CDR3 residues: CASSGTSGLTDEQFF. In nucleotides, the CDR3 is TGTGCCAGCAGTGGGACTAGCGGGCTTACGGATGAGCAGTTCTTC.